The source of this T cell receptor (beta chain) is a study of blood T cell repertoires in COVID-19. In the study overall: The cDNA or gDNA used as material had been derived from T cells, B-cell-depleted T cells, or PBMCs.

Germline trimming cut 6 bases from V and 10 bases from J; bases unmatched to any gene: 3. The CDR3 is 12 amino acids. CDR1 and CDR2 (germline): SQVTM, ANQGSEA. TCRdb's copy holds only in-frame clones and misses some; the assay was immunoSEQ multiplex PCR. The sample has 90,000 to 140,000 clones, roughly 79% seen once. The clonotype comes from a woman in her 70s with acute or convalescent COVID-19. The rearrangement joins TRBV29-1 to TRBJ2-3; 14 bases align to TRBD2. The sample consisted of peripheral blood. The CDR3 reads CSVGTSGRSQYF. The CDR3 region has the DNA TGCAGCGTGGGGACTAGCGGGAGATCGCAGTATTTT.